This TCR beta chain was found in a study of T cell repertoires in cytomegalovirus infection. Study observations and caveats: In two of eight donors, the top clonotype was HLA-C-restricted CMV-specific.

This CDR3 is 12 amino acids long. Trimming removed 3 bases at V and 5 bases at J, with 6 bases between. Germline assignment: CDR1 SGHAT and CDR2 FQDESV (reference sequence). Using its own MiXCR run on the reads, TCRdb lists one record per CDR3 protein. Of 200,000 to 250,000 distinct CDR3 sequences in the sample, approximately 22% were seen once. In the case of this clonotype: The antigen is undetermined.

The chain links TRBV11-1 to TRBJ2-3; D is ambiguous. This clonotype was sampled from a human donor in good health (CMV status not recorded). Some clones in this sample may be carry-over from other donors' samples. Sequenced: CD8+ T cells from PBMCs. The CDR3 region is CASSFSEDTQYF. In nucleotides, the CDR3 is TGTGCCAGCAGCTTTTCAGAAGATACGCAGTATTTT.